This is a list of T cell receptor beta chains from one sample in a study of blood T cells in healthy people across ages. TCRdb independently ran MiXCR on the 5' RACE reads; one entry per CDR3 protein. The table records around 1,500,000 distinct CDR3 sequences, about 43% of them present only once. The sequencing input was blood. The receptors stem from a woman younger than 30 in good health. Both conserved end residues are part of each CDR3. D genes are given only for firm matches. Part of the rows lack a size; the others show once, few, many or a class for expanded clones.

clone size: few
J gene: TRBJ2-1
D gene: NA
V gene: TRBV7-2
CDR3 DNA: TGTGTTACAGGGTCTTCCTACAATGAGCAGTTCTTC
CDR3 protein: CVTGSSYNEQFF

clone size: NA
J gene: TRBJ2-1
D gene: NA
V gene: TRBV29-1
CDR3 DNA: TGCAGCGTTGGGACGGATTACAATGAGCAGTTCTTC
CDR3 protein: CSVGTDYNEQFF

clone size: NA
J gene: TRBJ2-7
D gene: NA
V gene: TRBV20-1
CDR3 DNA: TGCAGTGTAGGTGCAGAGGCTGGCTCCTACGAGCAGTACTTC
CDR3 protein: CSVGAEAGSYEQYF

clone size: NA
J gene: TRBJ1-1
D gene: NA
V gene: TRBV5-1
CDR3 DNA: TGCGCCAGCAGCTTGTCTTCATCCGAAGCTTTCTTT
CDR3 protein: CASSLSSSEAFF

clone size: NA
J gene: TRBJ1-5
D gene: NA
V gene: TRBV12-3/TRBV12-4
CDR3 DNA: TGTGCCAGCGGATTATTTGGGACCGGGAATCAGCTCCAGCATTTT
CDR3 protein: CASGLFGTGNQLQHF

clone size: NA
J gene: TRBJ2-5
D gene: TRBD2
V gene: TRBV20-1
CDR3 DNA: TGCAGTGCCACTAGCGGGGGGGCGGAAGAGACCCAGTACTTC
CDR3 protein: CSATSGGAEETQYF

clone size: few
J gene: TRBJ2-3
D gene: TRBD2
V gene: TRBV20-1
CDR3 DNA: TGCAGTGCTAGCGGACTAGTTGGCCCAGATACGCAGTATTTT
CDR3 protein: CSASGLVGPDTQYF

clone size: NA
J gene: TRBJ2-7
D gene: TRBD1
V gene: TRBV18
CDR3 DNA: TGTGCCAGCTCACCAGGACAGGTTCCGACCTACGAGCAGTACTTC
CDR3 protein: CASSPGQVPTYEQYF

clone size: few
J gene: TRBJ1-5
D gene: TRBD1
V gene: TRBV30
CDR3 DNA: TGTGCCTGGAGTGTACAGGGGAATCAGCCCCAGCATTTT
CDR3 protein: CAWSVQGNQPQHF

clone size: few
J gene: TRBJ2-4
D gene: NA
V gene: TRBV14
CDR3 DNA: TGTGCCAGCAGCCCCGACAATTCGGCGCAGTACTTC
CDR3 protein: CASSPDNSAQYF

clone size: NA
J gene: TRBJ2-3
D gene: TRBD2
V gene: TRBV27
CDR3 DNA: TGTGCCAGCAGTCCCGGGACTAGCGGGGGCCCTGGGACAGATACGCAGTATTTT
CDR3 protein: CASSPGTSGGPGTDTQYF

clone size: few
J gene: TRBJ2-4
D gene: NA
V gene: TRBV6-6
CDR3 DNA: TGTGCCAGCAGTCCCCCCCCGGGCCCACGGAACATTCAGTACTTC
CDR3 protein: CASSPPPGPRNIQYF

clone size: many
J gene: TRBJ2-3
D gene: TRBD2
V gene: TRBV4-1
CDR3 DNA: TGCGCCAGCAGCCATTCGGCTAGCGGGGGAGGATTGCGGACAGATACGCAGTATTTT
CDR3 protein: CASSHSASGGGLRTDTQYF

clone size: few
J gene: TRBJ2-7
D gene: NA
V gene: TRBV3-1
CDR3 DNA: TGTGCCAGCAGCCACCAGGGGGGATCCTACAATGAGCAGTACTTC
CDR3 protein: CASSHQGGSYNEQYF

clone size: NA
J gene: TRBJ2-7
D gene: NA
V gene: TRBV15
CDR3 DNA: TGTGCCACCAGCAGAGAAGGGGCTAGCGTCCCCTACGAGCAGTACTTC
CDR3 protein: CATSREGASVPYEQYF

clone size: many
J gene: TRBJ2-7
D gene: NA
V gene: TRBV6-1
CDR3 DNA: TGTGCCGAAGACTACGAGCAGTACTTC
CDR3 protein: CAEDYEQYF

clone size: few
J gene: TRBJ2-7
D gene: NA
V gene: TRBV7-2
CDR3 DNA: TGTGCCAGCAGCTCCGACAGATTAAGCTCCTACGAGCAGTACTTC
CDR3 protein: CASSSDRLSSYEQYF

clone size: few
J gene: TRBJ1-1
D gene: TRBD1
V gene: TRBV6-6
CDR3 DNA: TGTGCCAGCAGAGGTCCCGGGACAGGGGAAGGGAGCACTGAAGCTTTCTTT
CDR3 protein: CASRGPGTGEGSTEAFF

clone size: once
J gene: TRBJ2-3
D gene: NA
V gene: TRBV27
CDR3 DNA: TGTGCCAGCAGTTTTACTCTCGCCTCTATTCCGGATACGCAGTATTTT
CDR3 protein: CASSFTLASIPDTQYF

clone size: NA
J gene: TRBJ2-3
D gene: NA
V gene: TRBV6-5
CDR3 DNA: TGTGCCAGCTCGGAACAGGGTGAGATCACAGATACGCAGTATTTT
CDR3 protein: CASSEQGEITDTQYF

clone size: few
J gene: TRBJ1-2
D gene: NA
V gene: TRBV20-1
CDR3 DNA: TGCAGTGCCAGGGACATGGGGAGGGAGGGCTACACCTTC
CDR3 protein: CSARDMGREGYTF